Presented here are 11 T cell receptor beta chains from one specimen sequenced in a study of cytomegalovirus exposure and HLA in healthy donors. Produced via immunoSEQ multiplex PCR; TCRdb's table is partial and in-frame only. The data contain about 140,000 clones, 70% to 90% of them singletons. The sequenced sample consisted of PBMCs. Source of these receptors: a man aged 18 to 29 in good health and CMV-seronegative.

The chain links TRBV18 to TRBJ1-1; D perhaps matches TRBD1 (6 bases). CDR1 is KGHSH and CDR2 is LQKENI in the germline V gene. The CDR3 is made up of 15 amino acids. V shed 2 bases and J shed 5 bases, with 15 bases lying between them. This CDR3 reads CASSPNREVRTEAFF. The CDR3 DNA is TGTGCCAGCTCACCAAACAGGGAAGTAAGGACTGAAGCTTTCTTT.

This chain uses TRBV7-2 with TRBJ2-7; D possibly corresponds to TRBD2 (6 bases). Trimming removed 2 bases at V and 7 bases at J, with 15 bases between. CDR3 length equals 14 residues. From germline, CDR1 is SGHTA and CDR2 FQGNSA. CDR3 bases: TGTGCCAGCAGCTTACGTCGGGGGAGTGGGGAGCAGTACTTC. The encoded protein is CASSLRRGSGEQYF.

The V call is TRBV5-1, the J call TRBJ1-1; tentatively, D is TRBD1 (6 bases). V lost 4 bases, J lost 1 base, and 14 bases lay in between. The CDR3 extends over 15 amino acids. Germline CDR1 reads SGHRS; CDR2 reads YFSETQ. CDR3 in amino acids: CASSAPETGNTEAFF. CDR3 nucleotide sequence: TGCGCCAGCAGCGCGCCGGAGACAGGGAACACTGAAGCTTTCTTT. The complete variable domain, with remaining parts taken from reference TRBV5-1 and TRBJ1-1, reads KAGVTQTPRYLIKTRGQQVTLSCSPISGHRSVSWYQQTPGQGLQFLFEYFSETQRNKGNFPGRFSGRQFSNSRSEMNVSTLELGDSALYLCASSAPETGNTEAFFGQGTRLTVV.

The chain employs TRBV11-2 and TRBJ2-1; 14 nucleotides match TRBD2. The V and J ends lost 5 bases and 1 base, in that order; junction bases with no gene match: 4. The CDR3 sequence is 17 residues long. In germline, CDR1 is SGHAT, CDR2 FQNNGV. CDR3 nucleotides: TGTGCCAGCAGCGGACTAGCGGGAGGCTTATCCTACAATGAGCAGTTCTTC. Its protein is CASSGLAGGLSYNEQFF.

V usage is TRBV2 and J usage is TRBJ1-1; D might be TRBD1 (5 bases). The CDR3 loop spans 16 amino acids. Germline V CDR1 and CDR2: SNHLY, FYNNEI. Trimming cost V 4 bases and J 6 bases, with 21 bases left between them. The CDR3 sequence: CASSVGSPSRGAEAFF. The CDR3 nucleotides are TGTGCCAGCAGTGTGGGGTCCCCATCTCGGGGGGCTGAAGCTTTCTTT.

This chain connects TRBV7-6 to TRBJ2-7; D perhaps matches TRBD1 (6 bases). Trimming shortened V by 1 base and J by 0 bases, and 10 bases separated the two germline ends. The CDR3 covers 15 residues. Germline V gene sequence: CDR1 SGHVS, CDR2 FNYEAQ. This chain's CDR3 is CASSLGPGDSYEQYF. The CDR3 DNA reads TGTGCCAGCAGCTTAGGCCCAGGGGACTCCTACGAGCAGTACTTC.

The genes are TRBV5-1 and TRBJ2-1; perhaps TRBD1 as D (6 bases). The CDR3 extends over 13 amino acids. Germline V gives CDR1 SGHRS, CDR2 YFSETQ. V lost 6 bases and J 5 bases, leaving 12 bases between the germline ends. The CDR3 region has the DNA TGCGCCAGCAATACAGGACAGAACAATGAGCAGTTCTTC. Translating it yields CASNTGQNNEQFF.

The V call is TRBV7-2, the J call TRBJ2-5; 7 nucleotides agree with TRBD2. J lost 4 bases, V lost 4 bases, and 9 bases had no gene match. CDR1 is SGHTA and CDR2 is FQGNSA in the germline V gene. CDR3 size: 15 residues. In DNA form, the CDR3 reads TGTGCCAGCAGCTCGCGCGTGGCGGGAGTAGAGACCCAGTACTTC. Its protein product is CASSSRVAGVETQYF.

On this clone: This clone may be a read error of a much larger clone one base away. The chain has TRBV11-2 and TRBJ2-7; 10 nucleotides line up with TRBD1. The CDR3 spans 16 residues. The germline gives CDR1 SGHAT, CDR2 FQNNGV. Trimming removed 5 bases from V and 1 base from J; junction bases left unmatched: 8. The CDR3 sequence: CASSAPDRGSSYEQYF. CDR3 nucleotides: TGTGCCAGCAGCGCCCCGGACAGGGGGAGTTCCTACGAGCAGTACTTC.

The CDR3 DNA is TGCAGCGCCTATGCGGGACTAGCGGGGAGGGTTGAGCAGTTCTTC. It encodes CSAYAGLAGRVEQFF. V usage is TRBV29-1 and J usage is TRBJ2-1; 13 nucleotides match TRBD2. The CDR3 is 15 amino acids. The junction had 12 bases not matched to a gene; V was cut back by 7 bases and J by 9 bases. Germline CDR1 is SQVTM and CDR2 is ANQGSEA.

This rearrangement joins TRBV5-1 to TRBJ2-5; weak D call: TRBD2 (6 bases). Deletions cut 0 bases from V and 6 bases from J, with 12 bases between. The CDR3 runs to 14 residues. Germline V gene sequence: CDR1 SGHRS, CDR2 YFSETQ. The DNA of the CDR3 is TGCGCCAGCAGCTTGGAGAGCGGGCGGCAGACCCAGTACTTC. This gives the protein CASSLESGRQTQYF.